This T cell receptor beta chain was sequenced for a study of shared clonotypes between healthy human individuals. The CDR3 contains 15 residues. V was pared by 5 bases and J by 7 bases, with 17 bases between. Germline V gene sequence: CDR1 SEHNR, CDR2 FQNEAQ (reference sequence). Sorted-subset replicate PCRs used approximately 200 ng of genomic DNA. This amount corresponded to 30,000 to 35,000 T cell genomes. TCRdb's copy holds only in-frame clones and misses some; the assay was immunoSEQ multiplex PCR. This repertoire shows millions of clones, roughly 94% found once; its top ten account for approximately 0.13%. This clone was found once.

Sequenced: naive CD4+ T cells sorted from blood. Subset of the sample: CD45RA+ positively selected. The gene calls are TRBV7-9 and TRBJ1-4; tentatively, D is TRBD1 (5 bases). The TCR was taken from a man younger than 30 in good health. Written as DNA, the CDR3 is TGTGCCAGCAGCCCGTCACAGGCGGAGGGTGAAAAACTGTTTTTT. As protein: CASSPSQAEGEKLFF.